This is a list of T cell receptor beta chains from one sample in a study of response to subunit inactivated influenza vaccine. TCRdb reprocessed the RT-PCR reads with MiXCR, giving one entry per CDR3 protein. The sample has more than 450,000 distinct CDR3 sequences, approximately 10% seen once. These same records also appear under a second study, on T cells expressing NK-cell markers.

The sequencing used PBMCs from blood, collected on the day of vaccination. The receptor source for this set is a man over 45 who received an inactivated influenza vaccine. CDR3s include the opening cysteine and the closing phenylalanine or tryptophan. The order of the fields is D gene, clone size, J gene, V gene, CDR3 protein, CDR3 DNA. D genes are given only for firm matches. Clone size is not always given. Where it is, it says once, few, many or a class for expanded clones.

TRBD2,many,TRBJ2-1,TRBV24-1,CATSEFPGLASVSYNEQFF,TGTGCCACCAGTGAATTCCCGGGACTAGCTTCCGTCTCCTACAATGAGCAGTTCTTC
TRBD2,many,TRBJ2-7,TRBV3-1,CASSAGLAHTYEQYF,TGTGCCAGCAGCGCTGGACTAGCGCACACCTACGAGCAGTACTTC
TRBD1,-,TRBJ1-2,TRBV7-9,CASRSGTGGGGYTF,TGTGCCAGCAGATCCGGGACAGGGGGCGGCGGCTACACCTTC
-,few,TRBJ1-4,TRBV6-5,CASSYMGGNEKLFF,TGTGCCAGCAGTTACATGGGGGGGAATGAAAAACTGTTTTTT
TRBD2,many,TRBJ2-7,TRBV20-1,CSARDGAGGPGEQYF,TGCAGTGCTAGAGACGGCGCGGGAGGGCCCGGGGAGCAGTACTTC
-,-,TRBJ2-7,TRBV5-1,CASSLAWGAYEQYF,TGCGCCAGCAGCTTGGCCTGGGGGGCCTACGAGCAGTACTTC
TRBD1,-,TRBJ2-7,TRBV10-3,CAISAGDSPYEQYF,TGTGCCATCAGTGCTGGGGACAGCCCCTACGAGCAGTACTTC
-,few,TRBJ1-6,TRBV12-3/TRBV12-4,CASNLGLNSPLHF,TGTGCCAGCAACCTTGGGCTAAATTCACCCCTCCACTTT
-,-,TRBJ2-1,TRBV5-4,CASSLPGFSYNEQFF,TGTGCCAGCAGCCTGCCGGGCTTCTCCTACAATGAGCAGTTCTTC
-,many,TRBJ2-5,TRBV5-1,CASSRESGETQYF,TGCGCCAGCAGCCGTGAATCGGGCGAGACCCAGTACTTC
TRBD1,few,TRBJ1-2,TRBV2,CASSGQGQGYGYTF,TGTGCCAGCAGTGGACAGGGACAAGGCTATGGCTACACCTTC
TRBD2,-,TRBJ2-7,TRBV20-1,CSARESLAGAHEQYF,TGCAGTGCTAGAGAGAGTCTAGCGGGAGCCCACGAGCAGTACTTC
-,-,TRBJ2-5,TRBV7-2,CASRYGQETQYF,TGTGCCAGCAGGTACGGCCAAGAGACCCAGTACTTC
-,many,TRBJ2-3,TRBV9,CASSVGGTATDTQYF,TGTGCCAGCAGCGTAGGAGGGACTGCAACAGATACGCAGTATTTT
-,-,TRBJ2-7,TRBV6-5,CASSYVSRGRLSYEQYF,TGTGCCAGCAGTTACGTTTCACGTGGGAGGCTCTCCTACGAGCAGTACTTC
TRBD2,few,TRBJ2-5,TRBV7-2,CASSLFGSGSETQYF,TGTGCCAGCAGCTTATTTGGTAGCGGGAGTGAGACCCAGTACTTC
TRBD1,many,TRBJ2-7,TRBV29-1,CSGGGAMAEQYF,TGCAGCGGAGGGGGCGCGATGGCCGAGCAGTACTTC
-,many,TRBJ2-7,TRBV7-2,CASSLGHSYEQYF,TGTGCCAGCAGCTTGGGACATTCCTACGAGCAGTACTTC
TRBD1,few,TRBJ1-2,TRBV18,CASSPGGQGGYGYTF,TGTGCCAGCTCCCCCGGAGGACAGGGAGGCTATGGCTACACCTTC
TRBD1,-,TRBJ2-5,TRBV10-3,CAIRPGQLYSSSQETQYF,TGTGCCATCAGGCCGGGACAGCTTTATTCTTCATCCCAAGAGACCCAGTACTTC
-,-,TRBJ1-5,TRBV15,CATSATGSNQPQHF,TGTGCCACCAGCGCAACAGGGAGCAATCAGCCCCAGCATTTT
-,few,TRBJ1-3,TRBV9,CASSEEISGNTIYF,TGTGCCAGCAGTGAGGAGATCTCTGGAAACACCATATATTTT
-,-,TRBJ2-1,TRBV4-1,CASSPRSSGIGEQFF,TGCGCCAGCAGCCCTCGAAGTAGCGGAATTGGTGAGCAGTTCTTC
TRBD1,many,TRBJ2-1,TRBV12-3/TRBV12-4,CASSGTGTGGNEQFF,TGTGCCAGCAGTGGAACCGGGACAGGGGGCAATGAGCAGTTCTTC
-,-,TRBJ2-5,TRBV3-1,CASSQGEVTQYF,TGTGCCAGCAGCCAAGGAGAAGTGACCCAGTACTTC
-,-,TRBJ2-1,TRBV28,CASSLFPGSYEQFF,TGTGCCAGCAGTTTATTTCCGGGGTCGTATGAGCAGTTCTTC
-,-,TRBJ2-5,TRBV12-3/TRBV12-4,CASTLFPTEETQYF,TGTGCCAGTACCCTTTTTCCGACCGAAGAGACCCAGTACTTC
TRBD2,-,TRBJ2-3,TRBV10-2,CASLAGLAVGTQYF,TGCGCCAGCCTAGCCGGACTAGCAGTGGGCACGCAGTATTTT
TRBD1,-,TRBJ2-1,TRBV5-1,CASSLEGQTYNEQFF,TGCGCCAGCAGCTTGGAGGGACAGACCTACAATGAGCAGTTCTTC
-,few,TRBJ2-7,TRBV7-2,CASSLSKGLTYEQYF,TGTGCCAGCAGCTTAAGTAAAGGGCTGACCTACGAGCAGTACTTC
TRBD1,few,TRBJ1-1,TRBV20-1,CSARDGTVGSKAFF,TGCAGTGCTAGAGACGGGACAGTCGGTTCAAAAGCTTTCTTT